The rows below give T cell receptor beta chains drawn from one sample of a study of identical twins. In TCRdb, the 5' RACE reads were re-called with MiXCR into one record per CDR3 protein. Seen here are roughly 220,000 distinct CDR3 sequences, 5% to 7% observed once, and the top ten hold more than 14%. This sample also appeared in a second study, on T cells expressing NK-cell markers.

Sequencing input: CD8+ T cells sorted from blood. Receptors originate from a woman younger than 30 in good health. Both conserved end residues are part of each CDR3. The D gene is left open where the match is weak. Not all rows give a size; the values are once, few, many and, for expanded clones, a class.

clone_size | j_call | v_call | d_call | cdr3_aa | cdr3_nt
many | TRBJ1-2 | TRBV4-3 | . | CASSQASGGKGGYTF | TGCGCCAGCAGCCAAGCTTCGGGGGGGAAAGGTGGCTACACCTTC
many | TRBJ1-1 | TRBV27 | . | CASSLRGPNTEAFF | TGTGCCAGCAGTTTAAGGGGCCCGAACACTGAAGCTTTCTTT
. | TRBJ1-1 | TRBV5-1 | . | CTSSLGAEAFF | TGCACCAGCAGCTTGGGGGCTGAAGCTTTCTTT
many | TRBJ2-1 | TRBV7-9 | . | CASRDGVYEQFF | TGTGCCAGCAGAGACGGGGTCTATGAGCAGTTCTTC
many | TRBJ1-5 | TRBV5-6 | TRBD1 | CASSFGTDQPQHF | TGTGCCAGCAGCTTTGGGACAGATCAGCCCCAGCATTTT
few | TRBJ2-1 | TRBV20-1 | . | CSGRRDVSYNEQFF | TGCAGTGGAAGACGAGATGTTTCCTACAATGAGCAGTTCTTC
many | TRBJ1-3 | TRBV7-9 | . | CASSSRDGNTIYF | TGTGCCAGCAGCTCCAGGGATGGAAACACCATATATTTT
. | TRBJ2-1 | TRBV6-2/TRBV6-3 | TRBD2 | CASSSTSGSYNEQFF | TGTGCCAGCAGTTCGACTAGCGGGAGCTACAATGAGCAGTTCTTC
. | TRBJ2-3 | TRBV7-2 | TRBD1 | CASSLLDRGPDTQYF | TGTGCCAGCAGTCTATTGGACAGGGGGCCCGATACGCAGTATTTT
. | TRBJ1-6 | TRBV7-6 | . | CASSFKDSYNSPLHF | TGTGCCAGCAGCTTCAAGGATTCCTATAATTCACCCCTCCACTTT
. | TRBJ2-3 | TRBV21-1 | . | CASSKVESPRLTDTQYF | TGTGCCAGCAGCAAAGTCGAAAGCCCCAGGCTCACAGATACGCAGTATTTT
many | TRBJ1-2 | TRBV12-3/TRBV12-4 | . | CASSSLGVPSYGYTF | TGTGCCAGCAGTTCGCTGGGGGTCCCTTCATATGGCTACACCTTC
few | TRBJ2-1 | TRBV11-2 | . | CASSLGVHEQFF | TGTGCCAGCAGCTTAGGGGTCCATGAGCAGTTCTTC
. | TRBJ2-1 | TRBV4-1 | TRBD2 | CASSQDPGTSHNEQFF | TGCGCCAGCAGCCAAGACCCCGGGACTAGCCACAATGAGCAGTTCTTC
few | TRBJ2-7 | TRBV6-5 | . | CASSYSQYWEQYF | TGTGCCAGCAGTTACTCACAGTACTGGGAGCAGTACTTC
. | TRBJ2-1 | TRBV3-1 | TRBD2 | CASSKAAGLSAYNEQFF | TGTGCCAGCAGCAAAGCAGCGGGACTCTCCGCCTACAATGAGCAGTTCTTC
. | TRBJ2-2 | TRBV3-1 | . | CASSPMDSGNTGELFF | TGTGCCAGCAGCCCTATGGATAGCGGGAACACCGGGGAGCTGTTTTTT
many | TRBJ2-1 | TRBV7-2 | TRBD2 | CASSPSSGGENEQFF | TGTGCCAGCAGCCCATCTAGCGGGGGGGAAAATGAGCAGTTCTTC
few | TRBJ2-7 | TRBV27 | . | CASTQRGGSSYEQYF | TGTGCCAGCACTCAAAGGGGGGGAAGCTCCTACGAGCAGTACTTC
. | TRBJ2-5 | TRBV7-9 | . | CASSLAGADHQETQYF | TGTGCCAGCAGCTTAGCGGGGGCTGATCACCAAGAGACCCAGTACTTC
. | TRBJ1-1 | TRBV5-1 | . | CASSSYTAGATEAFF | TGCGCCAGCAGCTCCTACACGGCGGGGGCTACTGAAGCTTTCTTT
few | TRBJ2-1 | TRBV11-2 | TRBD2 | CASSPWVAGGGEQFF | TGTGCCAGCAGCCCCTGGGTAGCGGGAGGAGGTGAGCAGTTCTTC
. | TRBJ2-7 | TRBV6-2/TRBV6-3 | . | CASSYRVSYEQYF | TGTGCCAGCAGTTACCGCGTTTCCTACGAGCAGTACTTC
many | TRBJ2-1 | TRBV29-1 | . | CSVYRETYNEQFF | TGCAGCGTTTATCGGGAAACCTACAATGAGCAGTTCTTC
few | TRBJ2-3 | TRBV29-1 | . | CSVFLGDRADTQYF | TGCAGCGTTTTTTTAGGGGATCGCGCAGATACGCAGTATTTT
few | TRBJ2-7 | TRBV7-9 | TRBD2 | CASSPGTRRIPEQYF | TGTGCCAGCAGCCCCGGGACTAGGAGAATCCCCGAGCAGTACTTC
few | TRBJ1-2 | TRBV14 | . | CASSQSRTNYGYTF | TGTGCCAGCAGCCAAAGCAGAACTAACTATGGCTACACCTTC
many | TRBJ1-1 | TRBV20-1 | . | CSARLGAGEAFF | TGCAGTGCTAGACTTGGGGCAGGGGAAGCTTTCTTT
many | TRBJ2-7 | TRBV9 | . | CASSPRVSSYEQYF | TGTGCCAGCAGCCCAAGGGTTAGCTCCTACGAGCAGTACTTC
many | TRBJ2-2 | TRBV27 | . | CASRPPGDGELFF | TGTGCCAGCAGACCACCCGGCGACGGGGAGCTGTTTTTT
few | TRBJ1-2 | TRBV5-6 | . | CASSGGDGGYGYTF | TGTGCCAGCAGCGGAGGGGACGGAGGATATGGCTACACCTTC
few | TRBJ2-7 | TRBV7-2 | . | CASSLEVAPSYEQYF | TGTGCCAGCAGCTTAGAGGTGGCGCCCTCCTACGAGCAGTACTTC
. | TRBJ1-1 | TRBV6-2/TRBV6-3 | . | CASSFWDGPFRNTEAFF | TGTGCCAGCAGTTTTTGGGACGGACCCTTTAGGAACACTGAAGCTTTCTTT
few | TRBJ1-6 | TRBV6-2/TRBV6-3 | . | CASSRGQMNSPLHF | TGTGCCAGCAGTCGGGGACAAATGAATTCACCCCTCCACTTT
few | TRBJ2-7 | TRBV19 | TRBD1 | CASSRLGTASYEQYF | TGTGCCAGTAGTCGATTGGGGACAGCCTCCTACGAGCAGTACTTC
many | TRBJ2-2 | TRBV12-3/TRBV12-4 | TRBD2 | CASSWGGNTGELFF | TGTGCCAGCAGTTGGGGGGGGAACACCGGGGAGCTGTTTTTT
. | TRBJ1-2 | TRBV6-1 | . | CASSPDAEGVSGYTF | TGTGCCAGCAGTCCTGACGCGGAGGGTGTGAGTGGCTACACCTTC
many | TRBJ2-7 | TRBV27 | TRBD2 | CASSLYPPRSGGPEQYF | TGTGCCAGCAGTTTATACCCCCCTAGAAGCGGGGGCCCGGAGCAGTACTTC
. | TRBJ2-1 | TRBV11-2 | TRBD2 | CASSWTSGSGNEQFF | TGTGCCAGCAGCTGGACTAGCGGGAGTGGGAATGAGCAGTTCTTC
. | TRBJ2-1 | TRBV27 | TRBD2 | CASSLTSGRGDEQFF | TGTGCCAGCAGTTTAACTAGCGGGAGAGGCGATGAGCAGTTCTTC
many | TRBJ2-3 | TRBV20-1 | TRBD1 | CSARDLGTGGRDTQYF | TGCAGTGCTAGAGACTTGGGGACAGGGGGCAGAGATACGCAGTATTTT
. | TRBJ1-1 | TRBV27 | . | CASSPNRRYTEAFF | TGTGCCAGCAGTCCCAACAGGAGGTATACTGAAGCTTTCTTT
. | TRBJ2-1 | TRBV27 | TRBD1 | CASDPGTGGPRSSYNEQFF | TGTGCCAGCGACCCCGGGACAGGGGGTCCTAGAAGCTCCTACAATGAGCAGTTCTTC
. | TRBJ2-5 | TRBV20-1 | . | CSARRETQYF | TGCAGTGCTAGAAGAGAAACCCAGTACTTC
few | TRBJ2-2 | TRBV6-2/TRBV6-3 | . | CASSPAINTGELFF | TGTGCCAGCAGCCCTGCAATAAACACCGGGGAGCTGTTTTTT
. | TRBJ2-3 | TRBV29-1 | . | CSVEARELTDTQYF | TGCAGCGTTGAGGCGAGGGAGCTCACAGATACGCAGTATTTT
few | TRBJ2-3 | TRBV9 | . | CASSAPLTDTQYF | TGTGCCAGCAGCGCGCCGCTTACAGATACGCAGTATTTT
. | TRBJ1-2 | TRBV27 | . | CASSFRGPLGYGYTF | TGTGCCAGCAGTTTCCGGGGACCGCTGGGCTATGGCTACACCTTC
few | TRBJ2-3 | TRBV11-2 | . | CASSLNLFVVDRTDTQYF | TGTGCCAGCAGCTTAAATCTCTTCGTGGTTGATCGCACAGATACGCAGTATTTT
few | TRBJ2-1 | TRBV19 | . | CASSTHTSDDNEQFF | TGTGCCAGTAGTACTCATACTAGTGATGACAATGAGCAGTTCTTC
many | TRBJ2-1 | TRBV3-1 | . | CASSLRDASYNEQFF | TGTGCCAGCAGCCTCCGGGACGCTTCCTACAATGAGCAGTTCTTC
few | TRBJ1-6 | TRBV12-5 | TRBD1 | CASGLSPDRGSSPLHF | TGTGCTAGTGGTTTGTCCCCGGACAGGGGTAGTTCACCCCTCCACTTT
. | TRBJ2-1 | TRBV5-6 | . | CASSLPGGNEQFF | TGTGCCAGCAGCTTGCCAGGCGGTAATGAGCAGTTCTTC